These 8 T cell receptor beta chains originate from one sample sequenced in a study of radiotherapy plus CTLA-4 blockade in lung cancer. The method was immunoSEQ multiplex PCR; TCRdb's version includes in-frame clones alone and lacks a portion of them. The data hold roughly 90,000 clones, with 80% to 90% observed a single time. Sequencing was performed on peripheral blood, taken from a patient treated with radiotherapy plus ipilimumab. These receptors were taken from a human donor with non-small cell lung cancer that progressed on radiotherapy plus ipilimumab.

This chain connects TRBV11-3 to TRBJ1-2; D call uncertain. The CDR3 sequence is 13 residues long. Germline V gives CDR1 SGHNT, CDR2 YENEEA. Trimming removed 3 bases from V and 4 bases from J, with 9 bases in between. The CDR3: CASSFGGLYGYTF. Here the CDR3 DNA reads TGTGCCAGCAGCTTCGGAGGCCTCTATGGCTACACCTTC.

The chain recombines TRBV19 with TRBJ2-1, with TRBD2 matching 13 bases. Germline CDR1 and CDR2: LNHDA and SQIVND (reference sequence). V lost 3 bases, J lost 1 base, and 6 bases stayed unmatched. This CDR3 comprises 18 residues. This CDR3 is CASSMRLAGGHSYNEQFF. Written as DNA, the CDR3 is TGTGCCAGTAGTATGCGACTAGCGGGAGGTCATTCCTACAATGAGCAGTTCTTC.

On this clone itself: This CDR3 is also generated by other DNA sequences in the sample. The CDR3 is CASSPGADTQYF. The CDR3 DNA reads as TGTGCCAGCTCACCAGGTGCAGATACGCAGTATTTT. J is TRBJ2-3 and V is TRBV18; D not resolved. The germline V gene encodes CDR1 KGHSH and CDR2 LQKENI. V was trimmed by 2 bases and J by 4 bases, leaving 4 bases between them. CDR3 length: 12 amino acids.

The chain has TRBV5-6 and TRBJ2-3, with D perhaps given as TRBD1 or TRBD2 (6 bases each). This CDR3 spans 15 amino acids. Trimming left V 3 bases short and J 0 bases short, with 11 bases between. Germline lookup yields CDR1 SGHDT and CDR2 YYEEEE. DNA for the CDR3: TGTGCCAGCAGCTATGGGGGGCTGAGCACAGATACGCAGTATTTT. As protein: CASSYGGLSTDTQYF.

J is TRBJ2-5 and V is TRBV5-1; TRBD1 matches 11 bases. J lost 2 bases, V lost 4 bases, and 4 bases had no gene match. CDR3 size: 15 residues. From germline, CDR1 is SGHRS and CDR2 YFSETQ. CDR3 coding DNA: TGCGCCAGCAGCATAGGGACAGGGGGTCAAGAGACCCAGTACTTC. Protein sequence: CASSIGTGGQETQYF.

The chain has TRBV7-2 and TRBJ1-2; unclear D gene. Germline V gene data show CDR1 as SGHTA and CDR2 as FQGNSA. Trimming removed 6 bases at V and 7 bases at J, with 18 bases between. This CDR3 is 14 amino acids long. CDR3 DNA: TGTGCCAGCAGACCTATTTTGCCGGGTCGTGGCTACACCTTC. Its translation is CASRPILPGRGYTF.

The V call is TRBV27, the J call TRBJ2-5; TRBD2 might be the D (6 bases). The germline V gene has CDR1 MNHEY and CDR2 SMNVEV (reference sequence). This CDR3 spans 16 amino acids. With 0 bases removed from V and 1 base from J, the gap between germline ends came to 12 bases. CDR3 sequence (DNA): TGTGCCAGCAGTTTATCAGCCCCGGGACTCCAAGAGACCCAGTACTTC. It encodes CASSLSAPGLQETQYF.

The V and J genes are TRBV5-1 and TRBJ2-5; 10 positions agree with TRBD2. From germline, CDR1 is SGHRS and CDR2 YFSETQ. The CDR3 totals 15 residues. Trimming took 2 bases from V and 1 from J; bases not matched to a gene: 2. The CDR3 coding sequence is TGCGCCAGCAGCTTACTAGCGGGGCCCCAAGAGACCCAGTACTTC. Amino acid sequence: CASSLLAGPQETQYF.